This T cell receptor (beta chain) is drawn from a study of cytomegalovirus exposure and HLA in healthy donors (dated by TCRdb to about 2017). With regard to the full study: An earlier analysis of under 600 of the donors reported 250 to 350 Gb of sequence data and roughly 110 million unique TCR beta sequences from around 200 million T cells. On average, around 200,000 unique TCR beta nucleotide sequences were sequenced per donor among roughly 430 genotyped donors of the cohort, with around 19% of those sequences being non-productive. Typing coverage varied by locus: about 629-640 donors for A, B, C, DRB1 and DQB1; 522 for DQA1; more than 600 for DPA1; around 450 for DPB1. Among the roughly 370 genotyped donors, approximately 76% belonged to the genetic ancestry cluster associated with self-reported Caucasian donors. Donor age, sex, ethnicity and CMV serostatus were compiled together with the repertoire data. A later analysis re-analyzed previously published TCR beta repertoires from 666 donors and added high-resolution HLA genotyping to study TCR occurrence patterns. Besides the first cohort of more than 650 subjects, a separate validation cohort made up of around 120 different subjects was used. The study aimed to test whether signatures of past pathogen exposure could be identified by cataloging public T cell receptors. To predict cytomegalovirus infection status, the study brought together high-throughput TCR immunosequencing, statistical association of individual TCRs with disease status, and machine learning. A few DR-DQ haplotypes were handled as single units for association and clustering because linkage in the cohort was strong. The study used immunosequencing to profile the T cell repertoires of approximately 640 subjects and linked those repertoires to cytomegalovirus serostatus. A later genetic analysis took genome-wide SNP genotypes for about 55% of the roughly 700 donors and used that subset as a discovery cohort. In the later analysis, no new phenotypic data were used to find candidate immune exposures; instead, reliance was placed on TCR beta sequences and their occurrence across donors. About 300 gigabases of sequencing data and 70 million to 100 million unique TCR sequences were included in an early release covering 500 to 750 HLA-typed donors. Class I and class II HLA loci were covered by the typing at four-digit resolution. All discovery cohort repertoires had been generated on a single sequencing platform. An earlier analysis of around 540 of the donors applied high-throughput TCR beta sequencing to assess whether each TCR beta V gene segment acted as functional or pseudogenic.

The library was produced with the immunoSEQ multiplex PCR assay. A mixture of 60 forward primers for TCR Vbeta segments and 13 reverse primers for TCR Jbeta segments was used in the multiplex PCR. The CDR3 region of rearranged TCR beta genes was amplified from genomic DNA with a multiplex PCR assay. Amplified TCR beta libraries were sequenced as 87-base-pair reads on the Illumina HiSeq System. Concerning the study's data processing: In a later analysis, some 80 million unique TCR beta chains were counted across the roughly 610 repertoires, and roughly 9.9 million of these chains were shared by at least two donors. Raw reads were error-corrected and collapsed into unique sequences by a nearest-neighbor algorithm in which closely related sequences were merged to remove PCR and sequencing errors. Alignment of CDR3 sequences to IMGT reference sequences was used to assign V, D and J gene segments. For a sequence to be retained, at least a six-nucleotide match to both a V gene segment and a J gene segment was required. A rearrangement counted as productive if the CDR3 had no stop codons and remained in frame with V and J, and every other rearrangement counted as non-productive. Following IMGT convention, CDR3 was defined as the stretch from the second conserved V-encoded cysteine up to the conserved J-encoded phenylalanine. Sequences without an unambiguous match to a single V gene segment were excluded from the earlier analysis of 500 to 700 of the donors. In an earlier analysis of approximately 500 of the donors, a V segment was called functional when productive rearrangements were above 56.7%, and segregating when the standard deviation between donors exceeded 5%. A statistical classification framework was developed to diagnose cytomegalovirus status using the catalog of TCR beta chain sequences. In a later analysis, TCR nucleotide sequences were compared against IMGT/GENE-DB human TR gene sequences so that V and J genes could be assigned. The TCRdist pipeline was used in a later analysis to assign CDR3 sequences and most-parsimonious VDJ recombination scenarios. In a later analysis, each TCR beta chain was defined by its CDR3 amino acid sequence together with its V-gene family, and reads without a unique V-gene family were excluded. In a later analysis, some 600 highly shared, low-generation-probability nucleotide sequences were removed to address suspected cross-contamination and a sequencing artifact. For each public chain, a later analysis derived a clonal expansion index from normalized ranks of inferred template counts within each repertoire. In a later analysis, generation probabilities were computed with a VDJ recombination model fitted to out-of-frame rearrangements, and the resulting probabilities were checked against IGoR. In a later analysis, hypergeometric tests were used to score TCR-TCR, TCR-HLA and TCR-CMV co-occurrence, with a repertoire-size bias correction applied to TCR pairs. To estimate false discovery rates, a later analysis permuted the HLA or CMV assignments 20 times. In a later analysis, co-occurring TCRs were grouped with DBSCAN, and TCRdist sequence similarity was added when clustering was performed within HLA-allele-positive subsets. Repertoires with fewer than 30,000 or more than 120,000 public chains, plus five repertoires with anomalous nucleotide sharing, were excluded from co-occurrence clustering. TCRdb stores this immuneACCESS table with in-frame sequences only. Part of the clones is absent; in the studies checked, under half of the shortfall reflects unresolved V genes, and no reason is known for the rest. The V and J calls and clone size are taken from that table; D and trimming were inferred from the DNA. The sample table contains around 60,000 clones; only one count was recorded for roughly 80% of them. Of the sample, 20% to 25% is held by the ten largest clones.

The cohort consisted of approximately 670 healthy bone marrow donors. At the time of sampling, every cohort member was nominally healthy, though immune exposures that went unrecorded were likely present. The donor tested CMV seropositive and was one of the 289 seropositive cohort members. A peripheral blood sample was collected from each donor, and TCR beta sequencing was performed on peripheral blood mononuclear cells. Genomic DNA extraction from the blood cell samples was performed with the Qiagen DNeasy Blood Extraction Kit. The germline V gene gives CDR1 as SGHDT and CDR2 as YYEEEE. Counted from cysteine to phenylalanine, this CDR3 has 12 amino acids. Only the CDR3 DNA is retained, 36 bases long and in frame from the first base. Regarding this clone: Its target antigen remains unknown. No much larger clone is present one base from it, and per-base qualities are unavailable.

What the work shows at the level of the full study, not this receptor alone: Three of the identified cytomegalovirus-associated TCR beta chains were confirmed in vitro to be specific for cytomegalovirus antigens. Several of the top co-occurrence clusters appeared to be linked to parvovirus B19, influenza, CMV and Epstein-Barr virus, according to a later analysis. The authors suggested that the approach could potentially be generalized to other disease states and immunological phenotypes. Cytomegalovirus status was reported to be diagnosed by the classifier with high specificity and sensitivity in both the original and validation cohorts. In a later analysis, most CMV-associated TCR beta chains were found to appear HLA-restricted, with HLA associations seemingly driven largely by CMV exposure. Because HLA typing was missing for some donors at each locus, association tests included only the typed subset. Correlated functional status among segregating V segments might reflect linkage disequilibrium, but an unknown experimental factor could not be ruled out. Some IMGT-functional V segments, including TRBV6-2 and TRBV6-3, could not be distinguished by the 87-base-pair reads and were therefore excluded. A further reported finding was that TCR beta sequences accurately predicted the HLA-A and HLA-B alleles for most subjects in the first cohort. While some public TCRs were present in many individuals, most TCR sequences turned up only very rarely across donors. Roughly 17 rarely observed V segments, including chromosome 9 orphons, were excluded from the earlier analysis of a few hundred of the donors because counts were too low. According to a later analysis, TCR association rates differed among HLA loci, with DRB1 alleles showing the most associated TCRs and HLA-C alleles showing the fewest. In a later genetic analysis, fewer N-insertions in productive TCRs were reported among donors in an Asian-associated ancestry cluster than the approximately 670-donor mean. In a later analysis, HLA-associated TCR beta chains showed more clonal expansion and lower generation probabilities than non-associated chains that were equally common. A total of around 150 TCR beta chains were listed by the study as associated with cytomegalovirus. At a false discovery rate of 0.05, a later analysis linked under 20,000 TCR beta sequences to specific HLA alleles. In a later genetic analysis, a missense DCLRE1C variant was associated with V-gene and J-gene trimming of TCR beta chains, and the association was replicated in an independent cohort. CMV serostatus was the only immune exposure information available for the cohort. Roughly uniform sequencing depth across donors was assumed in presence/absence analyses, although this assumption may not hold. A cluster of highly shared sequence variants was judged likely to be a technical artifact of the sequencing pipeline. The cohort was sequenced for TCR beta chains only, and without alpha or paired-chain data the features that could be detected were limited. In an earlier analysis of more than 500 of the donors, most TCR beta V segments appeared in productive rearrangements about 87% or about 30% of the time, broadly matching IMGT annotations. Strong co-occurrence of HLA alleles, especially DR and DQ, made assigning TCR associations to individual alleles difficult.

This receptor chain uses TRBV5-6 and TRBJ2-5; the D gene is not confidently resolved. The J call could be wrong; TRBJ2-7 is a better fit for the DNA end. Sample: PBMCs. This sequence originates from a woman between 40 and 55 years old in good health and CMV-seropositive. The CDR3 here reads CASSLPSNEQYF. The nucleotide sequence reads TGTGCCAGCAGCCTGCCGTCAAACGAGCAGTACTTC.